The present TCR beta chain was sequenced within a study of T cells in tumors after PD-1 blockade. The overall study: Patients received pembrolizumab 200 mg every 3 weeks or cemiplimab 350 mg every 2 weeks. Study-level points and caveats: After therapy, most expanded exhausted CD8+ clones were absent pre-treatment, suggesting clonal replacement.

The data were produced by immunoSEQ multiplex PCR, yet TCRdb's version contains in-frame clones alone and is incomplete. The top ten clones hold around an eighth of a sample with 7,000 to 8,500 clones, 62% of them seen once. This sample's time point: second of two post-therapy site-matched biopsies 2 to 3 months apart. In its sample, this clone ranks as medium-sized. The target antigen is unknown. The V end was cut by 5 bases, the J end by 1 base, with 2 bases between. Looked up from germline, CDR1 is SGHVS and CDR2 is FQNEAQ. The CDR3 contains 11 residues. The sequence was obtained from a human donor with basal cell carcinoma. The chain joins TRBV7-8 to TRBJ2-5; D is ambiguous. The input for sequencing was tumor tissue, taken after anti-PD-1 treatment. Here the CDR3 DNA reads TGTGCCAGCAGCCCCCAAGAGACCCAGTACTTC. As protein: CASSPQETQYF.